This T cell receptor beta chain appears in the sequencing data of a study of blood T cell repertoires in COVID-19. As handled by the study authors: Researchers report that nucleated cell counts were estimated from reference gene primer amplification. Profiling relied on immunoSEQ multiplex PCR, and the TCRdb table lists in-frame clones only, not all of them. V, J and clone size reflect that table, while D and trimming were determined from the DNA. The sample contains 360,000 or so clones, 85% to 90% of which appear only once. Everyone who took part was roughly 18 to 89 years old, and they came from 24 US areas. A PCR-confirmed or clinician-diagnosed COVID-19 case had contacted exposed participants within 2 weeks of entry. The germline V gene encodes CDR1 MNHNY and CDR2 SVGAGI (reference sequence). V lost 5 bases and J lost 4; bases outside the gene matches: 6. CDR3 length equals 14 residues.

The receptor comes from a woman in her 30s who had been exposed to COVID-19. The sample taken for sequencing was PBMCs or T cells enriched from blood (not recorded which). The V and J genes are TRBV6-6 and TRBJ1-2; 8 bases fit TRBD1. CDR3 loop: CASSGGQETYGYTF. CDR3 nucleotide sequence: TGTGCCAGCAGTGGGGGACAGGAAACCTATGGCTACACCTTC.